This T cell receptor beta chain is from a study of multiple sclerosis patients with progressive multifocal leukoencephalopathy. Broader study findings: Clones expanded at PML were already present before and during natalizumab.

This clone appeared once. Its cognate antigen is unknown. CDR3 length: 14 amino acids. The J segment lost 2 bases and the V segment lost 4 bases, leaving 2 bases of the junction unmatched. Germline V CDR1 and CDR2: LNHNV, YYDKDF (reference sequence). Indicated time point: time of PML onset. Between roughly 15 and 60 months of natalizumab therapy passed before PML developed in these natalizumab-treated patients. This was a survey-level run. Every PCR reaction included synthetic inline CDR3 controls for all V-J pairings. Some clones are missing from TCRdb's copy, which holds only in-frame ones; the method was immunoSEQ multiplex PCR. The top ten clones hold about 5.7% of a sample with fewer than 40,000 clones, roughly 86% of them seen once.

The material sequenced was PBMCs, taken from a patient treated with natalizumab. This clonotype was sampled from a middle-aged woman with progressive multifocal leukoencephalopathy. This chain joins TRBV15 and TRBJ1-3; 7 bases fit TRBD1. The CDR3 sequence is CATSITGAGNTIYF. CDR3 DNA sequence: TGTGCCACCAGCATCACAGGGGCTGGAAACACCATATATTTT.